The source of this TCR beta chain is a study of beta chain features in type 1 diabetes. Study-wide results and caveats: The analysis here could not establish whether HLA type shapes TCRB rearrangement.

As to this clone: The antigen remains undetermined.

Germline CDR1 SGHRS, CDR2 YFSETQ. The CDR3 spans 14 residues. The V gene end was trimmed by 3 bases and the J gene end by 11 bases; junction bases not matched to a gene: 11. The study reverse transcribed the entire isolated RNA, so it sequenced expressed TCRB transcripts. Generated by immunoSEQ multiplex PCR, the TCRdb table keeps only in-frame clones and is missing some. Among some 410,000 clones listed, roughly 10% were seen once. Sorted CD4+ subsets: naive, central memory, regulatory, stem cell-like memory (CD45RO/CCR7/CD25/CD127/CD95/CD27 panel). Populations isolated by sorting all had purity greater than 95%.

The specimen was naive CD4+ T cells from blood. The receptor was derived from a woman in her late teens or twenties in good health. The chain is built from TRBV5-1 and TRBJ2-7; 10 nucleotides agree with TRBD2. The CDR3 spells CASSYGTSEGWKYF. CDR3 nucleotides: TGCGCCAGCAGCTACGGGACTAGCGAGGGATGGAAGTACTTC. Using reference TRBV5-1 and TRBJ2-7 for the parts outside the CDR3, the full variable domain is KAGVTQTPRYLIKTRGQQVTLSCSPISGHRSVSWYQQTPGQGLQFLFEYFSETQRNKGNFPGRFSGRQFSNSRSEMNVSTLELGDSALYLCASSYGTSEGWKYFGPGTRLTVT.